This T cell receptor (beta chain) was observed in a study of cytomegalovirus exposure and HLA in healthy donors. General study results and limits: For most TCR beta V segments, an earlier analysis put the productive rate at about 87% or about 30% of the time. Later analysis found that TCR beta chains associated with HLA were more clonally expanded than other, equally common chains. Later work associated fewer than 20,000 TCR beta sequences with HLA alleles at 0.05 false discovery rate.

In the PCR, 60 Vbeta and 13 Jbeta primers were used. TCRdb's table, derived via immunoSEQ multiplex PCR, lists solely in-frame clones and lacks some. The data show under 200,000 clones, with more than 65% seen just once and approximately 1.2% held by the top ten. On this clone itself: No antigen is known for it.

Sequencing was carried out using PBMCs. The source is a man over 45 in good health and CMV-seropositive.

This chain's CDR3 is CASSVAQGRGYTF. In DNA, the CDR3 is TGTGCCAGCAGCGTAGCTCAGGGGCGAGGCTACACCTTC. V is TRBV9 and J is TRBJ1-2; the D gene is possibly TRBD1 (6 bases). Trimming shortened V by 0 bases and J by 8 bases, and 11 bases separated the two germline ends. The CDR3 has 13 amino acids. The germline gives CDR1 SGDLS, CDR2 YYNGEE.